Presented here are 21 T cell receptor beta chains from one specimen sequenced in a study of T cells in women clearing cervical HPV infection. Clones were read by immunoSEQ multiplex PCR, and TCRdb kept only the in-frame ones, dropping some. The repertoire table contains some 31,000 clones. Sequences were obtained from blood buffy coat. These receptors all stem from a woman between 18 and 75 years old with a cervical HPV16 infection that either progressed to CIN3+ or cleared (not recorded which).

Points on this clone: The observed sequence ends 3 residues before the CDR3 terminus, with the missing tail filled in from the germline J gene. This chain uses TRBV4-2 with TRBJ2-7, with D perhaps TRBD2 (6 bases). The CDR3 runs 16 residues. Trimming stripped 0 bases from V and 1 base from J, with 13 bases between. CDR1 is LGHNA, CDR2 YNFKEQ, per germline. The DNA read from the CDR3 is TGTGCCAGCAGCCAAGATCGTGGTAGCGGTTCCTACGAG. This sequence encodes CASSQDRGSGSYE. From start to end, the CDR3 is CASSQDRGSGSYEQYF.

As to this clone: The observed sequence ends 3 residues before the CDR3 terminus, with the missing tail filled in from the germline J gene. The rearrangement links TRBV5-1 to TRBJ2-5; 11 bases map to TRBD2. From germline, CDR1 is SGHRS and CDR2 YFSETQ. The CDR3 runs to 19 residues. With 4 bases clipped from V and 5 bases from J, the junction kept 19 bases outside the gene matches. The CDR3 bases that were read are TGCGCCAGCAGCCCTTCCTATAGCGGGGGGGACTACACCGGGGAGACC. This gives the protein CASSPSYSGGDYTGET. The whole CDR3 protein is CASSPSYSGGDYTGETQYF.

On this clone: The sequence runs out 3 residues before the end of the CDR3; the remainder is reconstructed from the germline J gene. V gene TRBV20-1 combines with J gene TRBJ2-6, with 7 nucleotides matching TRBD2. The germline gives CDR1 DFQATT, CDR2 SNEGSKA (reference sequence). V lost 5 bases and J lost 0; bases outside the gene matches: 10. This CDR3 is 17 amino acids long. The DNA read from the CDR3 is TGCAGTGCTTTATCACCGCGGGGGTTCTCTGGGGCCAACGTC. This codes for CSALSPRGFSGANV. Given in full, the CDR3 is CSALSPRGFSGANVLTF.

About this clone itself: Read sequence stops 3 residues before the CDR3 end, and the germline J gene provides the missing end. This rearrangement joins TRBV6-1 to TRBJ2-5; the match to TRBD2 covers 11 bases. Germline trimming cut 1 base from V and 3 bases from J; bases unmatched to any gene: 4. The CDR3 runs to 16 residues. Germline lookup yields CDR1 MNHNS and CDR2 SASEGT. The CDR3 is CASSEVTSGGKETQYF. The DNA read from the CDR3 is TGTGCCAGCAGTGAAGTCACTAGCGGGGGTAAAGAGACC.

A remark on this clone: The read ends 3 residues early relative to the CDR3; the germline J gene fills the gap. This chain links TRBV10-3 with TRBJ1-2; possible D gene TRBD1, 5 bases. V was shortened by 3 bases and J by 4 bases, with 18 bases between the two germline ends. The CDR3 sequence is 16 residues long. Germline loops: CDR1 ENHRY, CDR2 SYGVKD. The CDR3 loop reads CAISDGPLTVTYGYTF. The CDR3 DNA, read in part, is TGTGCCATCAGTGATGGGCCGCTGACAGTGACCTATGGC.

In the case of this clone: Sequencing ends 3 residues short of the CDR3 end; the germline J gene provides the rest. The chain links TRBV2 to TRBJ1-1; TRBD1 matches at 8 bases. The V gene's germline CDR1 is SNHLY and CDR2 FYNNEI. The CDR3 is 14 residues long. CDR3 region: CASSHDRGLNVAFF. The part of the CDR3 DNA that was read is TGTGCCAGCAGTCATGACAGGGGTTTAAACGTA.

Notes on this clone: Germline and junction disagree at one end, which may indicate a read error. Sequencing ends 3 residues short of the CDR3 end; the germline J gene provides the rest. The genes are TRBV10-1 and TRBJ2-7, with 7 bases identical to TRBD1. Germline V CDR1 and CDR2: WNHNN, SYGVQD (reference sequence). The CDR3 consists of 13 residues. Partial CDR3 DNA: TGCGCCAGCGGTGACGGGACAGATTACGAG. Amino acids: CASGDGTDYE. The entire CDR3 sequence reads CASGDGTDYEQYF.

With respect to this clone: Coverage ceases 3 residues before the CDR3 finishes, and the germline J gene fills in the end. The chain joins TRBV18 to TRBJ2-7; D gene uncertain. Trimming cost V 2 bases and J 0 bases, with 5 bases left between them. Germline V gene sequence: CDR1 KGHSH, CDR2 LQKENI. The CDR3 loop spans 13 amino acids. CDR3 loop: CASSPGSSYEQYF. The part of the CDR3 DNA that was read is TGTGCCAGCTCACCAGGCAGCTCCTACGAG.

A note on this clone: Coverage ceases 3 residues before the CDR3 finishes, and the germline J gene fills in the end. The J gene is TRBJ2-7, the V gene TRBV7-9, with a weak D call TRBD1 (5 bases). CDR1 and CDR2 from the germline V gene are SEHNR and FQNEAQ (reference sequence). The V and J ends lost 0 bases and 3 bases respectively, with 12 bases between them. The CDR3 is made up of 15 amino acids. The CDR3 DNA, read in part, is TGTGCCAGCAGCTTAGCGTATCGACAGAACTACGAG. Amino acids: CASSLAYRQNYE. The full CDR3 reads CASSLAYRQNYEQYF.

Concerning this clone itself: The sequence runs out 3 residues before the end of the CDR3; the remainder is reconstructed from the germline J gene. The V gene is TRBV14, the J gene TRBJ2-7; a weak D match, TRBD1 (5 bases). The CDR3 is 14 amino acids. Trimming shortened V by 3 bases and J by 1 base, and 10 bases separated the two germline ends. In germline, CDR1 is SGHDN, CDR2 FVKESK. CDR3 protein: CASSQNQGSYEQYF. CDR3 DNA (partial): TGTGCCAGCAGCCAGAACCAGGGATCCTACGAG.

On this clone: The read falls 3 residues short of the CDR3 end, and the missing part is taken from the germline J gene. The rearrangement links TRBV14 to TRBJ2-1; D unclear. Per germline, CDR1 SGHDN and CDR2 FVKESK. This CDR3 region has 15 residues. V lost 5 bases and J lost 0, with 11 bases in between. The chain's CDR3 is CASSTSSDSYNEQFF. The sequenced CDR3 bases are TGTGCCAGCAGCACCTCCAGCGACTCCTACAATGAG.

Regarding this clone: The read halts 3 residues ahead of the CDR3 end, with the missing end drawn from the germline J gene. This sequence joins TRBV18 and TRBJ1-4, with no clear D. Germline lookup yields CDR1 KGHSH and CDR2 LQKENI. This CDR3 comprises 8 residues. The sequenced part of the CDR3 DNA is TGTGCCAGATCGGAA. It specifies CARSE. The full CDR3 reads CARSELFF.

Concerning this clone itself: The read is 3 residues too short to cover the CDR3 end, so that end is filled in from the germline J gene. The V call is TRBV24-1, the J call TRBJ2-7, with no clear D. The CDR3 consists of 14 residues. Germline CDR1 is KGHDR and CDR2 is SFDVKD. Trimming pared 0 bases from V and 4 bases from J, leaving 9 bases between. The CDR3 sequence is CATSDLSVAYEQYF. The covered CDR3 bases are TGTGCCACCAGTGATTTGTCAGTGGCATACGAG.

With regard to this clone: Sequencing ends 3 residues short of the CDR3 end; the germline J gene provides the rest. V and J are TRBV2 and TRBJ2-4; maybe TRBD2 (5 bases). This CDR3 is 16 amino acids long. The germline V gene has CDR1 SNHLY and CDR2 FYNNEI. The germline V and J ends were trimmed by 0 bases and 1 base, with 10 bases remaining between them. The CDR3 reads CASSEAGVAAKNIQYF. The CDR3 DNA, read in part, is TGTGCCAGCAGTGAAGCCGGGGTGGCGGCCAAAAACATT.

To note about this clone: Read coverage stops 3 residues before the CDR3 terminus; the germline J gene supplies the remainder. This chain joins TRBV19 and TRBJ2-7, with D perhaps TRBD1 (6 bases). CDR3 length: 15 amino acids. With 10 bases removed from V and 0 bases from J, the gap between germline ends came to 19 bases. CDR1 is LNHDA and CDR2 is SQIVND in the germline V gene (reference sequence). The CDR3 here is CATGDWTASSYEQYF. The CDR3 DNA, read in part, is TGTGCCACCGGCGACTGGACAGCGAGCTCCTACGAG.

About this clone: The CDR3 end falls 3 residues outside the read, so it is completed with the germline J gene. The chain joins TRBV6-2 or TRBV6-3 to TRBJ2-2, with 14 nucleotides matching TRBD2. The CDR3 covers 17 residues. The germline V gene encodes CDR1 MNHEY and CDR2 SVGEGT. The junction had 8 bases not matched to a gene; V was cut back by 7 bases and J by 4 bases. CDR3 residues: CASTQGLAGVPTGELFF. The CDR3 bases that were read are TGTGCCAGCACCCAGGGACTAGCGGGAGTCCCCACCGGGGAG.

About this clone itself: The read ends 3 residues shy of where the CDR3 ends; the end is completed using the germline J gene. This sequence joins TRBV9 and TRBJ1-3; perhaps TRBD1 as D (6 bases). V was trimmed by 0 bases and J by 4 bases, leaving 14 bases between them. This CDR3 region has 16 residues. Germline V gene lookup returns CDR1 SGDLS and CDR2 YYNGEE. CDR3 DNA, as far as it was read: TGTGCCAGCAGCGTAGCCGGCAGGGGAGGCGGAAACACC. Its protein is CASSVAGRGGGNT. The whole CDR3 protein reads CASSVAGRGGGNTIYF. Based on the CDR3 plus reference TRBV9 and TRBJ1-3, the full variable domain is DSGVTQTPKHLITATGQRVTLRCSPRSGDLSVYWYQQSLDQGLQFLIQYYNGEERAKGNILERFSAQQFPDLHSELNLSSLELGDSALYFCASSVAGRGGGNTIYFGEGSWLTVV.

Points on this clone: The sequenced fragment ends 3 residues before the CDR3 boundary, so the rest is inferred from the germline J gene. The chain has TRBV2 and TRBJ1-6; TRBD1 agrees at 7 bases. Germline-derived CDR1 and CDR2 are SNHLY and FYNNEI. With 6 bases clipped from V and 5 bases from J, the junction kept 4 bases outside the gene matches. There are 14 residues in the CDR3. CDR3 sequence reads: CASRTGRNNSPLHF. The sequenced part of the CDR3 DNA is TGTGCCAGCAGGACAGGGAGGAATAATTCACCC.

CDR3 DNA (partial): TGCGCCAGCAGCCAAGTAGGCAGGGTGAAACACAATGAG. It codes for CASSQVGRVKHNE. The complete CDR3 sequence is CASSQVGRVKHNEQFF. This chain links TRBV4-1 with TRBJ2-1, with D perhaps matching TRBD1 (5 bases). The read comes to an end 3 residues before the CDR3 does, leaving the germline J gene to fill in the end. Germline V gene sequence: CDR1 MGHRA, CDR2 YSYEKL. The V end was cut by 1 base, the J end by 5 bases, with 15 bases between. The CDR3 extends over 16 amino acids.

This clone is deemed medium-sized by its frequency. Read data end 3 residues before the CDR3 end; the end is taken from the germline J gene. The chain has TRBV5-1 and TRBJ1-6; no definite D call. The CDR3 is 14 residues long. Germline V gene lookup returns CDR1 SGHRS and CDR2 YFSETQ. The V gene lost 5 bases and the J gene lost 9 bases, with 15 bases spanning the gap. The CDR3 spells CASSPLDTSSPLHF. The CDR3 DNA, read in part, is TGCGCCAGCAGTCCCCTCGACACATCTTCACCC. Full variable domain (rest looked up from reference TRBV5-1 and TRBJ1-6): KAGVTQTPRYLIKTRGQQVTLSCSPISGHRSVSWYQQTPGQGLQFLFEYFSETQRNKGNFPGRFSGRQFSNSRSEMNVSTLELGDSALYLCASSPLDTSSPLHFGNGTRLTVT.

With regard to this clone: The read stops 3 residues short of the end of the CDR3; the missing end is completed from the germline J gene. This sequence joins TRBV9 and TRBJ1-2, with unresolved D. Germline V gene sequence: CDR1 SGDLS, CDR2 YYNGEE. CDR3 size: 16 residues. This CDR3 is CASSADATVTPLGYTF. The DNA read from the CDR3 is TGTGCCAGCAGCGCCGATGCGACCGTGACTCCCCTAGGC.